These 17 T cell receptor beta chains share one sample of origin, sequenced in a study of vaccination effects on CD4 cells after COVID-19. The antigens of these receptors remain unknown. The protocol was immunoSEQ multiplex PCR, while the TCRdb copy is restricted to in-frame clones and leaves out a portion. The table shows tens of thousands of clones, with roughly four fifths occurring only once. Viral peptide pool expansion of antigen-specific CD4+ T cells preceded sequencing in the ViraFEST assay. An approximately ten-day culture period preceded the isolation of CD4+ T cells. Participants were given two doses of BNT162b2 or mRNA-1273 vaccine. The source was CD4+ T cells from PBMCs cultured with HCoV-229E spike peptides, collected after COVID-19 vaccination. Receptor source: a human donor who received a COVID-19 vaccine.

V gene TRBV5-1 combines with J gene TRBJ2-3; D is unresolved. V was trimmed by 2 bases and J by 2 bases, leaving 9 bases between them. Germline V CDR1 and CDR2: SGHRS, YFSETQ. The CDR3 loop spans 14 amino acids. The CDR3, as DNA: TGCGCCAGCAGCTTAACAGTAAACACAGATACGCAGTATTTT. As protein: CASSLTVNTDTQYF.

The genes are TRBV11-3 and TRBJ2-1, with 10 bases matching TRBD2. With V trimmed by 5 bases and J by 4 bases, 20 bases remained unmatched. Germline V gene sequence: CDR1 SGHNT, CDR2 YENEEA. The CDR3 length is 20 residues. The CDR3 reads CASSISRGASGGSGYNEQFF. For the CDR3, the DNA is TGTGCCAGCAGCATTAGTCGAGGGGCTAGCGGGGGTTCGGGATACAATGAGCAGTTCTTC.

The chain couples TRBV7-2 to TRBJ1-6, with TRBD1 identical over 7 bases. CDR3 length: 14 residues. The germline gives CDR1 SGHTA, CDR2 FQGNSA. V lost 1 base and J lost 10; bases outside the gene matches: 4. CDR3 amino acids: CASSLETGNSPLHF. Here the CDR3 DNA reads TGTGCCAGCAGCTTAGAGACAGGGAACTCACCCCTCCACTTT. Together with reference TRBV7-2 and TRBJ1-6, the CDR3 gives the full variable domain: GAGVSQSPSNKVTEKGKDVELRCDPISGHTALYWYRQSLGQGLEFLIYFQGNSAPDKSGLPSDRFSAERTGGSVSTLTIQRTQQEDSAVYLCASSLETGNSPLHFGNGTRLTVT.

The chain recombines TRBV6-2 or TRBV6-3 with TRBJ1-2, with D maybe TRBD1 (5 bases). Per germline, CDR1 MNHEY and CDR2 SVGEGT. The CDR3 is 13 residues long. Trimming pared 4 bases from V and 4 bases from J, leaving 10 bases between. Here the CDR3 DNA reads TGTGCCAGCAGTTCCCAGGGCCCCTATGGCTACACCTTC. Protein: CASSSQGPYGYTF.

J is TRBJ1-5 and V is TRBV6-5; TRBD1 matches 8 bases. CDR1 is MNHEY and CDR2 is SVGAGI in the germline V gene. This CDR3 contains 15 residues. Unmatched junction bases numbered 7, after V lost 6 bases and J lost 3 bases. The CDR3 region is CASRQGGVFNQPQHF. The CDR3 nucleotides are TGTGCCAGCAGACAGGGGGGTGTATTCAATCAGCCCCAGCATTTT.

This chain links TRBV7-2 with TRBJ1-6; D remains ambiguous. Trimming removed 4 bases at V and 5 bases at J, with 6 bases between. CDR3 size: 13 residues. Per the germline V gene, CDR1 is SGHTA and CDR2 is FQGNSA. The CDR3 loop is CASSWADNSPLHF. CDR3 bases: TGTGCCAGCAGCTGGGCGGATAATTCACCCCTCCACTTT.

DNA for the CDR3: TGTGCCACCAGGGGATCCTCCTACAATGAGCAGTTCTTC. Translated: CATRGSSYNEQFF. This chain connects TRBV24-1 to TRBJ2-1; D ambiguous. Germline lookup yields CDR1 KGHDR and CDR2 SFDVKD. CDR3 length: 13 amino acids. V gave up 7 bases and J gave up 0 bases, with 6 bases separating them.

This chain connects TRBV29-1 to TRBJ2-5; D is uncertain. Germline V CDR1 and CDR2: SQVTM, ANQGSEA. The CDR3 runs 13 residues. V was pared by 7 bases and J by 1 base, with 13 bases between. The CDR3 coding sequence is TGCAGCGCCCACTCGGGCAGCCAAGAGACCCAGTACTTC. Protein product: CSAHSGSQETQYF. The full variable domain, in which reference TRBV29-1 and TRBJ2-5 provide the parts outside the CDR3, is SAVISQKPSRDICQRGTSLTIQCQVDSQVTMMFWYRQQPGQSLTLIATANQGSEATYESGFVIDKFPISRPNLTFSTLTVSNMSPEDSSIYLCSAHSGSQETQYFGPGTRLLVL.

The chain uses TRBV2 and TRBJ2-3, with no clear D. The CDR3 runs 12 residues. The V end lost 5 bases, the J end lost 2 bases, and 5 bases lay between the germline ends. CDR1 is SNHLY, CDR2 FYNNEI, per germline. The CDR3 nucleotides read TGTGCCAGCAGTTTTGACACAGATACGCAGTATTTT. Its translation is CASSFDTDTQYF.

The chain recombines TRBV29-1 with TRBJ2-5, with no clear D. Trimming pared 5 bases from V and 2 bases from J, leaving 9 bases between. The CDR3 covers 12 residues. Germline V gene lookup returns CDR1 SQVTM and CDR2 ANQGSEA. The CDR3 DNA reads as TGCAGCGTTAGTTTGGTTCAAGAGACCCAGTACTTC. Translation: CSVSLVQETQYF.

The gene calls are TRBV7-9 and TRBJ2-7, with 7 bases matching TRBD1. The CDR3 covers 13 residues. Trimming cost V 1 base and J 6 bases; bases outside gene matches: 3. CDR1 SEHNR and CDR2 FQNEAQ come from the germline V gene (reference sequence). The CDR3 spells CASSLERGREQYF. DNA for the CDR3: TGTGCCAGCAGCTTAGAAAGGGGGCGCGAGCAGTACTTC.

J is TRBJ1-2 and V is TRBV5-1, with D unclear. The CDR3 is 12 residues long. Trimming shortened V by 5 bases and J by 8 bases, and 13 bases separated the two germline ends. Germline CDR1 reads SGHRS; CDR2 reads YFSETQ. The CDR3 loop reads CASSQYSAGYTF. Written as DNA, the CDR3 is TGCGCCAGCAGTCAATACAGTGCGGGCTACACCTTC. Variable domain in full (rest from reference TRBV5-1 and TRBJ1-2): KAGVTQTPRYLIKTRGQQVTLSCSPISGHRSVSWYQQTPGQGLQFLFEYFSETQRNKGNFPGRFSGRQFSNSRSEMNVSTLELGDSALYLCASSQYSAGYTFGSGTRLTVV.

The table lists this clone with a few counts. This chain uses TRBV6-5 with TRBJ1-4, with a tentative D call TRBD1 (5 bases). V lost 2 bases and J lost 10, with 17 bases in between. The CDR3 covers 15 residues. Germline CDR1 and CDR2: MNHEY and SVGAGI. Here the CDR3 DNA reads TGTGCCAGCAGTTACACGACAGACCTGGTTGGAAAACTGTTTTTT. Encoded protein: CASSYTTDLVGKLFF.

The V gene is TRBV10-3, the J gene TRBJ2-5; D is perhaps TRBD1 or TRBD2 (6 bases each). The CDR3 has 14 amino acids. V lost 7 bases, J lost 3 bases, and 15 bases lay in between. Germline lookup yields CDR1 ENHRY and CDR2 SYGVKD. CDR3: CAITRGEREETQYF. CDR3 in DNA: TGTGCCATCACTAGGGGGGAGAGGGAAGAGACCCAGTACTTC.

This chain joins TRBV29-1 and TRBJ1-3, with 10 bases that match TRBD1. Germline V gene sequence: CDR1 SQVTM, CDR2 ANQGSEA. CDR3 size: 15 residues. J lost 0 bases, V lost 4 bases, and 3 bases had no gene match. The CDR3 reads CSVARTGGSGNTIYF. The CDR3 nucleotides read TGCAGCGTTGCTAGGACAGGGGGCTCTGGAAACACCATATATTTT. Full variable domain (rest looked up from reference TRBV29-1 and TRBJ1-3): SAVISQKPSRDICQRGTSLTIQCQVDSQVTMMFWYRQQPGQSLTLIATANQGSEATYESGFVIDKFPISRPNLTFSTLTVSNMSPEDSSIYLCSVARTGGSGNTIYFGEGSWLTVV.

The gene calls are TRBV27 and TRBJ1-1; D is uncertain. Germline-derived CDR1 and CDR2 are MNHEY and SMNVEV (reference sequence). Trimming took 6 bases from V and 0 from J, leaving 14 bases between them. The CDR3 extends over 15 amino acids. The CDR3 loop is CASRPEGGMNTEAFF. The DNA for the CDR3 is TGTGCCAGCAGACCCGAAGGTGGTATGAACACTGAAGCTTTCTTT.

The rearrangement uses TRBV7-8 and TRBJ1-5, with a weak D call TRBD1 (5 bases). Trimming shortened V by 1 base and J by 8 bases, and 12 bases separated the two germline ends. CDR3 length: 14 amino acids. Germline CDR1 is SGHVS and CDR2 is FQNEAQ. The CDR3 nucleotides read TGTGCCAGCAGCTTAGTGCCGGGAGGGGAGCCCCAGCATTTT. Encoded protein: CASSLVPGGEPQHF.